This TCR beta chain originates from a study of blood T cell repertoires in COVID-19. Assay used: immunoSEQ multiplex PCR; TCRdb lists only in-frame clones, some missing. Among about 64,000 clones listed, 70% to 90% were seen once. Germline assignment: CDR1 KGHSH and CDR2 LQKENI. With 5 bases clipped from V and 4 bases from J, the junction kept 8 bases outside the gene matches. The CDR3 extends over 15 amino acids. The study recruited people aged roughly 18 to 100 years across some 23 US areas. The chain has TRBV18 and TRBJ1-5; 7 nucleotides line up with TRBD1. Input material: PBMCs or T cells enriched from blood (not recorded which). This TCR was sampled from a woman aged 40 to 49 who had recovered from COVID-19. CDR3 in DNA: TGTGCCAGCTCAAAGACAGGGTCCGAGAATCAGCCCCAGCATTTT. The encoded protein is CASSKTGSENQPQHF.